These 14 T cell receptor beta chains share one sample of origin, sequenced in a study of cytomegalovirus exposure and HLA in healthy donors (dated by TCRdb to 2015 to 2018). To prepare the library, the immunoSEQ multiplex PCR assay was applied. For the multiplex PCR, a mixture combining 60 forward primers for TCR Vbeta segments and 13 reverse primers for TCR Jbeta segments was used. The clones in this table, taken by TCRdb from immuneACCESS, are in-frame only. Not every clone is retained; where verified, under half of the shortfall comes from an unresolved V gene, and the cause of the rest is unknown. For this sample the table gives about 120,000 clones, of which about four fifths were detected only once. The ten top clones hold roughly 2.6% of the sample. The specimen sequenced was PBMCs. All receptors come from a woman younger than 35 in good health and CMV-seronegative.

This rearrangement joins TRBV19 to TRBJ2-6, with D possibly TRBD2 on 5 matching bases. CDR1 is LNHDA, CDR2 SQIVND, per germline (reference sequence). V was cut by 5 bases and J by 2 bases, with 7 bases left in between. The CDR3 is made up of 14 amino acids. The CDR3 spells CASSWGAGANVLTF. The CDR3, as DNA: TGTGCCAGTAGTTGGGGAGCTGGGGCCAACGTCCTGACTTTC.

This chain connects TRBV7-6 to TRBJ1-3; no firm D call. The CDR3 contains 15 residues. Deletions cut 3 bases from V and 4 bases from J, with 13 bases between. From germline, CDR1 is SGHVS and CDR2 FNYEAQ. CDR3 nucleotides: TGTGCCAGCAGCTTGAAGTCCGCGGGGGGAAACACCATATATTTT. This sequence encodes CASSLKSAGGNTIYF.

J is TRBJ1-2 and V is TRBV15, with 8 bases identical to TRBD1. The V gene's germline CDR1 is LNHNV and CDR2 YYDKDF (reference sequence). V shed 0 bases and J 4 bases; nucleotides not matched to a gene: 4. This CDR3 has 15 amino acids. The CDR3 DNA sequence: TGTGCCACCAGCAGAGATGACCAGGGGGCCTATGGCTACACCTTC. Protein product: CATSRDDQGAYGYTF.

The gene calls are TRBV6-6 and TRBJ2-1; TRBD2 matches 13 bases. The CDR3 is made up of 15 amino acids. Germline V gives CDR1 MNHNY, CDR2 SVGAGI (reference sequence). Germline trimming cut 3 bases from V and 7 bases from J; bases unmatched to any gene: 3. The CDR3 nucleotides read TGTGCCAGCAGTTATACGGGACTAGCGGGAAATGAGCAGTTCTTC. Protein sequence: CASSYTGLAGNEQFF.

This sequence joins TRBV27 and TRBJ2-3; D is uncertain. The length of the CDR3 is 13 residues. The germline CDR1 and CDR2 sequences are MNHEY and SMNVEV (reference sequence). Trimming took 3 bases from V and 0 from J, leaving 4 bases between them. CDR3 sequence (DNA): TGTGCCAGCAGTTTGGCTAGCACAGATACGCAGTATTTT. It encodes CASSLASTDTQYF.

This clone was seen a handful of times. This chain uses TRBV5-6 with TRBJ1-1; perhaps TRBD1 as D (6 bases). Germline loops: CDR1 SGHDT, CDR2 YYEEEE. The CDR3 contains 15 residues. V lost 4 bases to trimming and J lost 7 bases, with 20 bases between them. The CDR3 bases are TGTGCCAGCAGCCTCCTGGGGACACAGTCGAATGAAGCTTTCTTT. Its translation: CASSLLGTQSNEAFF.

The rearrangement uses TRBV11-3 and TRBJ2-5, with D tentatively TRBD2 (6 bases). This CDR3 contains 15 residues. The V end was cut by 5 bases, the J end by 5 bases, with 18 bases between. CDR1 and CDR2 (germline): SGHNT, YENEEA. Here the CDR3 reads CASSLHSGGGETQYF. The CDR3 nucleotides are TGTGCCAGCAGCCTACATTCCGGGGGTGGCGAGACCCAGTACTTC.

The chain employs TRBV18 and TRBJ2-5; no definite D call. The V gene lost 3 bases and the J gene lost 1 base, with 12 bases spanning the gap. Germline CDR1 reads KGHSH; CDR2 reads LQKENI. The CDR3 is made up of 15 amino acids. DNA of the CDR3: TGTGCCAGCTCACCCATGGAGATCGTCCAAGAGACCCAGTACTTC. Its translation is CASSPMEIVQETQYF. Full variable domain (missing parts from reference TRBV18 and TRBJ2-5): NAGVMQNPRHLVRRRGQEARLRCSPMKGHSHVYWYRQLPEEGLKFMVYLQKENIIDESGMPKERFSAEFPKEGPSILRIQQVVRGDSAAYFCASSPMEIVQETQYFGPGTRLLVL.

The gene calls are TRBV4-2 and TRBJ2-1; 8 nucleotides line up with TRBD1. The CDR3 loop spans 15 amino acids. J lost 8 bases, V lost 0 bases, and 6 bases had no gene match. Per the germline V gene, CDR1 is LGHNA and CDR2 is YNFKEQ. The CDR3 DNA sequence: TGTGCCAGCAGCCAAGATCCGACAGGGGTGGATGAGCAGTTCTTC. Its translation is CASSQDPTGVDEQFF.

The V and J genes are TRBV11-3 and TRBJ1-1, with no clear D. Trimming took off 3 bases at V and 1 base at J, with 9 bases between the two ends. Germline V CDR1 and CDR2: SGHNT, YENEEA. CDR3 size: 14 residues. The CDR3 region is CASSLSFENTEAFF. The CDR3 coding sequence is TGTGCCAGCAGCTTGAGTTTTGAGAACACTGAAGCTTTCTTT.

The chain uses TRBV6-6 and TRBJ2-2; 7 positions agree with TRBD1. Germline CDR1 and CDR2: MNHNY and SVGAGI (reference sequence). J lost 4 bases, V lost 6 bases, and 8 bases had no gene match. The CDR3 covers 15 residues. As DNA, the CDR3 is TGTGCCAGCAGACCTGTAGGGGGCGGCACCGGGGAGCTGTTTTTT. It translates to CASRPVGGGTGELFF.

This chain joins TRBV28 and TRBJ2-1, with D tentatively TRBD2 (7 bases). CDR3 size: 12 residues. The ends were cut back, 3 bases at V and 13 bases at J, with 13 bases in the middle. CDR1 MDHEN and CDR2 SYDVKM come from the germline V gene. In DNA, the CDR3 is TGTGCCAGCAGTTTTAACACGGGGGGCCAGTTCTTC. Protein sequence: CASSFNTGGQFF.

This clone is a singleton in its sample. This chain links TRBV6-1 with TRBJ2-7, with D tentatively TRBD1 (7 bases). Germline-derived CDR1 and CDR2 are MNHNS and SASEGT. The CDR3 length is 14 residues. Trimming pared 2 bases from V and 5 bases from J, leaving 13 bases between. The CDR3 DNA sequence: TGTGCCAGCAGTGAACTGCAGGGGGGACACGAGCAGTACTTC. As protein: CASSELQGGHEQYF.

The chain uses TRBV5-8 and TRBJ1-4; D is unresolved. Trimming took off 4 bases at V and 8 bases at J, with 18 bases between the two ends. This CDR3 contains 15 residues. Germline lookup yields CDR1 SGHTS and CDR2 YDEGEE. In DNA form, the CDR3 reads TGTGCCAGCAGCGCCAGTGGGTTTCCAGGCGAAAAACTGTTTTTT. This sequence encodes CASSASGFPGEKLFF.